The 15 T cell receptor beta chains presented below share a single source sample, sequenced in a study of CD8+ T cells in alopecia areata. RNA, once extracted, was reverse transcribed into cDNA for use as the sequencing template. Sequencing was performed with immunoSEQ multiplex PCR; in TCRdb, only in-frame clones are kept and a portion is missing. The data contain under 350,000 clones, roughly 60% of them singletons. The treatment was: oral pan-JAK inhibitor, 5-10 mg twice daily. This sample comprised CD4+ T cells sorted from blood, obtained at week 24, from a patient treated with tofacitinib. The source is a human donor with alopecia areata.

This clone was counted only a few times. The same CDR3 arises from other DNA sequences in this sample as well. This chain connects TRBV30 to TRBJ2-3; D unclear. V gave up 0 bases and J gave up 3 bases, with 7 bases separating them. From germline, CDR1 is GTSNPN and CDR2 SVGIG (reference sequence). The CDR3 totals 13 residues. CDR3 protein: CAWSVPGTDTQYF. The CDR3 region has the DNA TGTGCCTGGAGTGTCCCCGGGACAGATACGCAGTATTTT.

This clone came up a few times. The chain recombines TRBV5-1 with TRBJ2-1; the match to TRBD2 covers 10 bases. The CDR3 runs to 15 residues. CDR1 and CDR2 from the germline V gene are SGHRS and YFSETQ. J gave up 7 bases and V 7 bases, and 11 bases lay outside the gene matches. Here the CDR3 reads CASFLTSGYSNEQFF. CDR3 DNA: TGCGCCAGCTTCTTGACTAGCGGGTATTCTAATGAGCAGTTCTTC.

The chain employs TRBV29-1 and TRBJ2-5, with D unclear. Germline V lookup: CDR1 SQVTM, CDR2 ANQGSEA. The CDR3 covers 12 residues. The V gene lost 2 bases and the J gene lost 6 bases, with 10 bases spanning the gap. The CDR3 is CSVERTAQTQYF. The DNA of the CDR3 is TGCAGCGTTGAACGGACCGCTCAGACCCAGTACTTC. The complete variable domain, with remaining parts taken from reference TRBV29-1 and TRBJ2-5, reads SAVISQKPSRDICQRGTSLTIQCQVDSQVTMMFWYRQQPGQSLTLIATANQGSEATYESGFVIDKFPISRPNLTFSTLTVSNMSPEDSSIYLCSVERTAQTQYFGPGTRLLVL.

DNA of the CDR3: TGTGCCATCAGTGAGTCAACTGCTCAAGAGACCCAGTACTTC. Translation: CAISESTAQETQYF. V is TRBV10-3 and J is TRBJ2-5; no definite D call. This CDR3 comprises 14 residues. Per germline, CDR1 ENHRY and CDR2 SYGVKD. Trimming removed 0 bases at V and 2 bases at J, with 7 bases between.

J is TRBJ2-4 and V is TRBV29-1, with 7 nucleotides matching TRBD1. This CDR3 region has 14 residues. The germline V gene encodes CDR1 SQVTM and CDR2 ANQGSEA. After removal of 7 bases from V and 0 bases from J, the junction contained 6 bases not matched to a gene. The CDR3 DNA reads TGCAGCGCCAGGGGGTTCTCAGCCAAAAACATTCAGTACTTC. Its protein is CSARGFSAKNIQYF.

The genes are TRBV27 and TRBJ1-2; D remains ambiguous. The CDR3 runs to 13 residues. Germline CDR1 MNHEY, CDR2 SMNVEV (reference sequence). Trimming took off 5 bases at V and 8 bases at J, with 15 bases between the two ends. The CDR3 region has the DNA TGTGCCAGCAGTGCGAGGGCGCAGGAAGGCTACACCTTC. Translation gives CASSARAQEGYTF.

The sample holds a few counts of this clone. The J gene is TRBJ2-1, the V gene TRBV29-1; TRBD2 matches 10 bases. This CDR3 is 13 amino acids long. Per germline, CDR1 SQVTM and CDR2 ANQGSEA. Trimming at V came to 6 bases and at J to 4 bases, leaving 3 bases not matched to a gene. The CDR3, as DNA: TGCAGCGTGGCTAGCGGGGGTTACAATGAGCAGTTCTTC. As protein: CSVASGGYNEQFF.

This clone has at least ten counts. Other DNA sequences within the sample encode an identical CDR3. This chain connects TRBV25-1 to TRBJ2-3; a possible D gene is TRBD2 (6 bases). Trimming removed 7 bases at V and 3 bases at J, with 8 bases between. Per germline, CDR1 MGHDK and CDR2 SYGVNS. The CDR3 extends over 12 amino acids. This CDR3 reads CASNRGTDTQYF. The CDR3 region has the DNA TGTGCCAGCAATCGGGGGACAGATACGCAGTATTTT.

This clone turned up a few times. CDR3 region: CASSQVGLAGDSGANVLTF. The CDR3 bases are TGTGCCAGCAGCCAAGTGGGACTAGCGGGGGACTCTGGGGCCAACGTCCTGACTTTC. The rearrangement joins TRBV5-4 to TRBJ2-6; 14 bases line up with TRBD2. This CDR3 is 19 amino acids long. J lost 0 bases, V lost 4 bases, and 6 bases had no gene match. The germline V gene encodes CDR1 SGHNT and CDR2 YYREEE (reference sequence).

The J gene is TRBJ1-1, the V gene TRBV2, with 8 bases fitting TRBD1. With V trimmed by 6 bases and J by 4 bases, 7 bases remained unmatched. The germline V gene has CDR1 SNHLY and CDR2 FYNNEI. The CDR3 loop spans 14 amino acids. CDR3 loop: CASRANRGGTEAFF. As DNA, the CDR3 is TGTGCCAGCAGAGCGAACAGGGGGGGCACTGAAGCTTTCTTT. The whole variable domain, filled in from reference TRBV2 and TRBJ1-1, reads EPEVTQTPSHQVTQMGQEVILRCVPISNHLYFYWYRQILGQKVEFLVSFYNNEISEKSEIFDDQFSVERPDGSNFTLKIRSTKLEDSAMYFCASRANRGGTEAFFGQGTRLTVV.

CDR3 coding DNA: TGCGCCAGCAGCTTGCTAGGGGGCTACACTGAAGCTTTCTTT. It encodes CASSLLGGYTEAFF. J is TRBJ1-1 and V is TRBV5-1; TRBD1 matches at 7 bases. The J segment lost 3 bases and the V segment lost 1 base, leaving 3 bases of the junction unmatched. This CDR3 contains 14 residues. CDR1 SGHRS and CDR2 YFSETQ come from the germline V gene.

The CDR3 region has the DNA TGTGCCTGGAGTAAGGGGACAGAACCCTACGAGCAGTACTTC. Protein sequence: CAWSKGTEPYEQYF. The chain is built from TRBV30 and TRBJ2-7, with 7 positions matching TRBD1. There are 14 residues in the CDR3. Per germline, CDR1 GTSNPN and CDR2 SVGIG (reference sequence). V dropped 2 bases and J dropped 2; count of bases not matched to a gene: 6.

The chain has TRBV25-1 and TRBJ2-3; TRBD1 agrees at 11 bases. The trim removed 2 bases at V and 3 bases at J, leaving 1 base unmatched. The CDR3 length is 15 residues. Germline assignment: CDR1 MGHDK and CDR2 SYGVNS. As DNA, the CDR3 is TGTGCCAGCAGTGAAGGGACAGGGGGAACAGATACGCAGTATTTT. Its protein product is CASSEGTGGTDTQYF.

The rearrangement links TRBV15 to TRBJ2-3, with 10 bases aligning to TRBD2. The length of the CDR3 is 15 residues. The ends lost 3 bases at V and 3 bases at J; junction bases unmatched: 3. Germline V gene lookup returns CDR1 LNHNV and CDR2 YYDKDF (reference sequence). This CDR3 is CATSSRTSGTDTQYF. The CDR3, as DNA: TGTGCCACCAGCAGTCGGACTAGCGGTACAGATACGCAGTATTTT. The full variable domain, in which reference TRBV15 and TRBJ2-3 provide the parts outside the CDR3, is DAMVIQNPRYQVTQFGKPVTLSCSQTLNHNVMYWYQQKSSQAPKLLFHYYDKDFNNEADTPDNFQSRRPNTSFCFLDIRSPGLGDTAMYLCATSSRTSGTDTQYFGPGTRLTVL.

CDR3 sequence reads: CAITRDSQQETQYF. CDR3 DNA: TGTGCCATCACCCGGGACAGCCAACAAGAGACCCAGTACTTC. The chain combines TRBV10-3 with TRBJ2-5; 7 nucleotides agree with TRBD1. The CDR3 loop spans 14 amino acids. The V and J ends lost 7 bases and 2 bases, in that order; junction bases with no gene match: 7. The germline gives CDR1 ENHRY, CDR2 SYGVKD.